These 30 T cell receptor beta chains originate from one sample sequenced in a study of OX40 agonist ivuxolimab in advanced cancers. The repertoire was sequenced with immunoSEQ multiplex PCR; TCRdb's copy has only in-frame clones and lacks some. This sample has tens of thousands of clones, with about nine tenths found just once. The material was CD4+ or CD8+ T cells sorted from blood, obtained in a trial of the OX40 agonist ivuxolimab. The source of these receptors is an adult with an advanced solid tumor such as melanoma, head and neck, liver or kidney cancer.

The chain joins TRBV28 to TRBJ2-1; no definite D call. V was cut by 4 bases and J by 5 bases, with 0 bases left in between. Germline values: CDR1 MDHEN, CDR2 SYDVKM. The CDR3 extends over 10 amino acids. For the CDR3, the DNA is TGTGCCAGCAGTTACAATGAGCAGTTCTTC. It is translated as CASSYNEQFF. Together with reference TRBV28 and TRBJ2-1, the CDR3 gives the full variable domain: DVKVTQSSRYLVKRTGEKVFLECVQDMDHENMFWYRQDPGLGLRLIYFSYDVKMKEKGDIPEGYSVSREKKERFSLILESASTNQTSMYLCASSYNEQFFGPGTRLTVL.

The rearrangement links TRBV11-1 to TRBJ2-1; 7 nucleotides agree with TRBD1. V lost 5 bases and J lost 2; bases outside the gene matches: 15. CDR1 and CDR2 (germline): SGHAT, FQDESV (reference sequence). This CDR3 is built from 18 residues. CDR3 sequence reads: CASSQDGRRQGTYNEQFF. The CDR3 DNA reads TGTGCCAGCAGCCAAGACGGCCGTCGACAGGGAACCTACAATGAGCAGTTCTTC.

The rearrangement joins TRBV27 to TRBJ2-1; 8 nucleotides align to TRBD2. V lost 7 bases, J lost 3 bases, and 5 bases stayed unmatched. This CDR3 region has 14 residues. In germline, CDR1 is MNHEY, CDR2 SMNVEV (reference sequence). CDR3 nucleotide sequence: TGTGCCAGCACCGACCGGGGGGGCTACAATGAGCAGTTCTTC. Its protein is CASTDRGGYNEQFF.

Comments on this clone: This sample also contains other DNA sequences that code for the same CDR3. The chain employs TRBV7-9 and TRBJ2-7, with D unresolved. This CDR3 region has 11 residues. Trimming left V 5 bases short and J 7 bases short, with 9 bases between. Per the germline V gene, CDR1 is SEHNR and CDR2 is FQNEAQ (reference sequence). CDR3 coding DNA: TGTGCCAGCAGCCCCGCAGCTGAGCAGTACTTC. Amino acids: CASSPAAEQYF.

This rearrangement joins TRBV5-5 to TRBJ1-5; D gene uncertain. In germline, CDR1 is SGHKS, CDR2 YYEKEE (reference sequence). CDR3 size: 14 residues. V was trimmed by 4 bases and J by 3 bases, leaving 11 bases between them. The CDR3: CASSRPEANQPQHF. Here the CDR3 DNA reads TGTGCCAGCAGCCGACCAGAGGCCAATCAGCCCCAGCATTTT.

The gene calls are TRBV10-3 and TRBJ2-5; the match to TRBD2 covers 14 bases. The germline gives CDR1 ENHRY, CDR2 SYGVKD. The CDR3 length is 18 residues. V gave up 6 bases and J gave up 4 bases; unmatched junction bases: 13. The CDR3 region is CAISSPSGTSGRGETQYF. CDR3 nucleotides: TGTGCCATCAGCTCCCCCTCCGGGACTAGCGGGAGAGGAGAGACCCAGTACTTC.

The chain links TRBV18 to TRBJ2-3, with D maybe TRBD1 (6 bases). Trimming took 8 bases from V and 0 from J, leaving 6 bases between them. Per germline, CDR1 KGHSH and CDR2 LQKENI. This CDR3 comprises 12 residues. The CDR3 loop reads CASTGSTDTQYF. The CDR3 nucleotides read TGTGCCAGCACAGGGAGCACAGATACGCAGTATTTT.

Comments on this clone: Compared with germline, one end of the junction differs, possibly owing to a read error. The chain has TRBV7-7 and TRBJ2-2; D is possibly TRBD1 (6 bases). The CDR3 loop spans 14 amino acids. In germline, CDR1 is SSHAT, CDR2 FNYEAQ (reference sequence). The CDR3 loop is CASSRERGYGELFF. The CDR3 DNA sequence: TGTGCTAGCAGCCGTGAAAGGGGGTACGGGGAGCTGTTTTTT.

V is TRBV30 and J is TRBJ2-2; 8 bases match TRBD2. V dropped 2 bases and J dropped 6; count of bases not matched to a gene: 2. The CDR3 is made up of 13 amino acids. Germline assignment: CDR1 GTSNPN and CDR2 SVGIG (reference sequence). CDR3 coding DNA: TGTGCCTGGAGTCGAGCGGGAGCCGGGGAGCTGTTTTTT. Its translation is CAWSRAGAGELFF.

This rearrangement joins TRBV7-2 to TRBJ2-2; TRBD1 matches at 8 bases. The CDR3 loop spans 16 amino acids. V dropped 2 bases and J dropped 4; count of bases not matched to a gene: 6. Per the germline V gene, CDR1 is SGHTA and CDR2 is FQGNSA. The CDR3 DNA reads TGTGCCAGCAGCTTATCGCCAGGGGGCGCCACCGGGGAGCTGTTTTTT. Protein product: CASSLSPGGATGELFF.

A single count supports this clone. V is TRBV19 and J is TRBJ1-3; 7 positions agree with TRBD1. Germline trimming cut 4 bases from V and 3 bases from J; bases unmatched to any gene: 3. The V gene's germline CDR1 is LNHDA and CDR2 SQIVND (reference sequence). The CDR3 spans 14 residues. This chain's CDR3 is CASSTRTGGNTIYF. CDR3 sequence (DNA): TGTGCCAGTAGTACACGGACAGGTGGAAACACCATATATTTT.

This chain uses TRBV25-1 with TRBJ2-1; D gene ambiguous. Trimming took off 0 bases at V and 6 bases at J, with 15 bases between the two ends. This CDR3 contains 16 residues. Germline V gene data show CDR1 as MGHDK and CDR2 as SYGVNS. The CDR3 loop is CASSEYLSLWANEQFF. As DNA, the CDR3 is TGTGCCAGCAGTGAATACCTGTCGCTCTGGGCCAATGAGCAGTTCTTC.

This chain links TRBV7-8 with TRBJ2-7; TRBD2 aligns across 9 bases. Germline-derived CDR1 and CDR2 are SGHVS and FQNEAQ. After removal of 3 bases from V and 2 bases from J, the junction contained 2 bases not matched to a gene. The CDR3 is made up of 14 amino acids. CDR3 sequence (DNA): TGTGCCAGCAGCTTCGGCGGGAGGGCCTACGAGCAGTACTTC. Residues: CASSFGGRAYEQYF.

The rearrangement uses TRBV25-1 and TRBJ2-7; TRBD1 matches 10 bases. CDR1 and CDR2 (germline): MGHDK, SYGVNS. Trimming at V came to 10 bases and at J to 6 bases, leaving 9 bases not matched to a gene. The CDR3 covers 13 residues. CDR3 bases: TGTGCCACCCGACAGGGGGCGCGACGCGAGCAGTACTTC. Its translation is CATRQGARREQYF.

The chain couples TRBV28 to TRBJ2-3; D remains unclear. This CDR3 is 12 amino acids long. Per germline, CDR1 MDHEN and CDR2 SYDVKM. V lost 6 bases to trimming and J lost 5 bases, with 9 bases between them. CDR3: CASRANGDTQYF. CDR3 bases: TGTGCCAGCAGGGCGAACGGAGATACGCAGTATTTT.

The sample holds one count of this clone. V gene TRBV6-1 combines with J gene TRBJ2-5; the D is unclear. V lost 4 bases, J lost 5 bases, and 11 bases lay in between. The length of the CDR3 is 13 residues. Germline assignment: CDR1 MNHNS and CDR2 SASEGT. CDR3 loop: CASSGAASETQYF. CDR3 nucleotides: TGTGCCAGCAGTGGGGCGGCTTCGGAGACCCAGTACTTC.

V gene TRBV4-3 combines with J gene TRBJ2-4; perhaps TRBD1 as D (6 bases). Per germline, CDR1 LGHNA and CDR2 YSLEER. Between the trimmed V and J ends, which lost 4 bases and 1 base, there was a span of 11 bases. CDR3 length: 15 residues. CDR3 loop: CASSPGVGAKNIQYF. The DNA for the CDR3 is TGCGCCAGCAGCCCAGGGGTGGGGGCCAAAAACATTCAGTACTTC.

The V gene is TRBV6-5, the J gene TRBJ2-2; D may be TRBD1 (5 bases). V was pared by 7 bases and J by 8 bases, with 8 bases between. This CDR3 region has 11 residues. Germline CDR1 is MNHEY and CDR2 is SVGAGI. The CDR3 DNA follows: TGTGCCAGCAATCGACAGGGGGAGCTGTTTTTT. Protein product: CASNRQGELFF.

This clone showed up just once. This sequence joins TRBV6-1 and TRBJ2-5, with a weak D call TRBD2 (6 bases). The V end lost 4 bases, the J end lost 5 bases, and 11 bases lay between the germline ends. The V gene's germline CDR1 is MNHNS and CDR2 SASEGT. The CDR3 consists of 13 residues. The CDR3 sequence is CASSVAGWETQYF. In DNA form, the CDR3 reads TGTGCCAGCAGTGTGGCGGGATGGGAGACCCAGTACTTC.

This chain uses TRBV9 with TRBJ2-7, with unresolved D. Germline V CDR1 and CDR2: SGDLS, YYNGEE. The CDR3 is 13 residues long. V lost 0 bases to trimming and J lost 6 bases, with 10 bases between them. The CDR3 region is CASSVVAGREQYF. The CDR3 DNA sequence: TGTGCCAGCAGCGTAGTTGCAGGACGCGAGCAGTACTTC. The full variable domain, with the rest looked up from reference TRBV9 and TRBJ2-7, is DSGVTQTPKHLITATGQRVTLRCSPRSGDLSVYWYQQSLDQGLQFLIQYYNGEERAKGNILERFSAQQFPDLHSELNLSSLELGDSALYFCASSVVAGREQYFGPGTRLTVT.

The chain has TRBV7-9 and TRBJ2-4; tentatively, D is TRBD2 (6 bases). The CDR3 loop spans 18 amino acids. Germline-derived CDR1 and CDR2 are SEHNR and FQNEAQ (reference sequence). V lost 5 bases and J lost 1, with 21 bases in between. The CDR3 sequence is CASSRTSGGREAKNIQYF. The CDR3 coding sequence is TGTGCCAGCAGCCGCACCTCCGGAGGGCGAGAGGCCAAAAACATTCAGTACTTC.

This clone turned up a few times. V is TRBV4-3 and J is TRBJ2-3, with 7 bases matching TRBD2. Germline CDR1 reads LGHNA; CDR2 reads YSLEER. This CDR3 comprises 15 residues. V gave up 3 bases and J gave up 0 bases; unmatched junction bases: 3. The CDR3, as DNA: TGCGCCAGCAGCCAGGGACTAACTAGCACAGATACGCAGTATTTT. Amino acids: CASSQGLTSTDTQYF.

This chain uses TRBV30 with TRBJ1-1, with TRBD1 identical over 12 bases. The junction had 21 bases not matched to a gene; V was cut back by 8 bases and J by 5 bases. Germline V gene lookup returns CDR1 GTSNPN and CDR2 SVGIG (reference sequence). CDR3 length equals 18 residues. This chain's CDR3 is CANLNRDRGHEMRTEAFF. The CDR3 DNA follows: TGTGCCAACTTAAACAGGGACAGGGGGCATGAGATGAGAACTGAAGCTTTCTTT.

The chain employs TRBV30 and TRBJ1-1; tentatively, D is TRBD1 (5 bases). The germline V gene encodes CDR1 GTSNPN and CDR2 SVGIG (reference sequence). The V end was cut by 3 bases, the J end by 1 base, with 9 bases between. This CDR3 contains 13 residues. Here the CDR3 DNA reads TGTGCCTGGAGCGCAGGGTCGAACACTGAAGCTTTCTTT. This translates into CAWSAGSNTEAFF.

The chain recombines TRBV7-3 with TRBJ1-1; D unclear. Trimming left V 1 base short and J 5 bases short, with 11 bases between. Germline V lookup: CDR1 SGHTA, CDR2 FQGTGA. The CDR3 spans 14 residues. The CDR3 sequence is CASSLSPTGTEAFF. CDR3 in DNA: TGTGCCAGCAGCTTAAGTCCTACGGGGACTGAAGCTTTCTTT.

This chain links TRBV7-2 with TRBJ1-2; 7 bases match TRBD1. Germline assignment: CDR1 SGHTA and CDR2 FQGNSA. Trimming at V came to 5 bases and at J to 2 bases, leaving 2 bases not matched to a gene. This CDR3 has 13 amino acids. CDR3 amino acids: CASSPQGNYGYTF. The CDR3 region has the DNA TGTGCCAGCAGCCCACAGGGGAACTATGGCTACACCTTC. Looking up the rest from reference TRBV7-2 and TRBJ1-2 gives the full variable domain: GAGVSQSPSNKVTEKGKDVELRCDPISGHTALYWYRQSLGQGLEFLIYFQGNSAPDKSGLPSDRFSAERTGGSVSTLTIQRTQQEDSAVYLCASSPQGNYGYTFGSGTRLTVV.

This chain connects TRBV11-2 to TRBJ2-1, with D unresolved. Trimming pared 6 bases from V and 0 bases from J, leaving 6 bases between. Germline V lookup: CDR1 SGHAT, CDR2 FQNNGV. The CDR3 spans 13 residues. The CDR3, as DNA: TGTGCCAGCAGACCCCTCTCCTACAATGAGCAGTTCTTC. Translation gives CASRPLSYNEQFF.

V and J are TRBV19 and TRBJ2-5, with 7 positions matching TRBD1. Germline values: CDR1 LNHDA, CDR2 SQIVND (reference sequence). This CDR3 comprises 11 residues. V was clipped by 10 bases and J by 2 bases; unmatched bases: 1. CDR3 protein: CATRGQETQYF. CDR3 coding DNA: TGTGCCACCAGGGGGCAAGAGACCCAGTACTTC.

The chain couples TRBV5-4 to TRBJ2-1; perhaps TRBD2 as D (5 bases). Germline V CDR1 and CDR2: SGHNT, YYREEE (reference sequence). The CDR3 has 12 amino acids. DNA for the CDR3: TGTGCGATGCGGAGGATTGACAATGAGCAGTTCTTC. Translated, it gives CAMRRIDNEQFF. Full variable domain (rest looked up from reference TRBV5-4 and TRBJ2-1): ETGVTQSPTHLIKTRGQQVTLRCSSQSGHNTVSWYQQALGQGPQFIFQYYREEENGRGNFPPRFSGLQFPNYSSELNVNALELDDSALYLCAMRRIDNEQFFGPGTRLTVL.

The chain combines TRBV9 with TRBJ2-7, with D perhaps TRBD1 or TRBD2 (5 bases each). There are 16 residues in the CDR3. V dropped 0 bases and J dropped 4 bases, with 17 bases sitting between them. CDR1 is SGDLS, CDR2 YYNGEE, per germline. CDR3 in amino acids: CASSVALGRECYEQYF. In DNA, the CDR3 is TGTGCCAGCAGCGTAGCTCTGGGCAGGGAGTGTTACGAGCAGTACTTC.